This T cell receptor (beta chain) came from a study of beta chain features in type 1 diabetes. Blood was collected once per donor into heparin, averaging roughly 120 mL. V was cut by 6 bases and J by 5 bases, with 10 bases left in between. The germline V gene has CDR1 ENHRY and CDR2 SYGVKD. The CDR3 is 12 amino acids. All of the isolated RNA was reverse transcribed, so expressed TCRB transcripts were sequenced. The data were produced by immunoSEQ multiplex PCR, yet TCRdb's version contains in-frame clones alone and is incomplete. The sample holds 450,000 to 550,000 clones, about 30% seen once. Comment on this clone: Antigen specificity is unknown.

Study outcomes and limitations: VDJ junctions from type 1 diabetes patients carried fewer insertions and larger deletions.

Sequencing was done on a sample of naive CD4+ T cells from blood. The sequence came from a man younger than 35 in good health. The rearrangement links TRBV10-3 to TRBJ1-2, with unresolved D. The CDR3 is CAISEVGYGYTF. CDR3 DNA sequence: TGTGCCATCAGCGAGGTAGGGTATGGCTACACCTTC.